This is a list of T cell receptor beta chains from one sample in a study of Graves' ophthalmopathy and Graves' hyperthyroidism. TCRdb reanalysed the multiplex PCR reads using MiXCR and keeps one entry per CDR3 protein. The data show over a million distinct CDR3 sequences, about two fifths seen once. The sample consisted of peripheral blood or thyroid tissue (not recorded which). Source of these receptors: an adult man with Graves' hyperthyroidism. The CDR3 runs from the conserved cysteine through the conserved F or W.

cdr3_aa j_call v_call
CASSTHRQLGSPLHF TRBJ1-6 TRBV7-2
CSALGAGMEGYEQYF TRBJ2-7 TRBV29-1
CSAMVGTSWQETQYF TRBJ2-5 TRBV20-1
CASRREREADEQYF TRBJ2-7 TRBV6-9
CASRPHQGRRSGAQYF TRBJ2-5 TRBV7-2
CASSDGDMNTEAFF TRBJ1-1 TRBV10-1
CASSPRPGQPTYEQYF TRBJ2-7 TRBV7-2
CASGTDEQYF TRBJ2-7 TRBV10-2
CASSEHQRLNEKLFF TRBJ1-4 TRBV25-1
CSVWAVQETQYF TRBJ2-5 TRBV29-1
CSVLKTGNTGELFF TRBJ2-2 TRBV29-1
CASSAPGDPFYGYTF TRBJ1-2 TRBV7-9
CASSSGQGARSDTQYF TRBJ2-3 TRBV5-1
CVSSVGGSNQPQHF TRBJ1-5 TRBV7-9
CASSLGRDQPQYF TRBJ2-5 TRBV11-2
CASRPAGGTEAFF TRBJ1-1 TRBV4-1
CASSLAGWGETQYF TRBJ2-5 TRBV5-1
CASSGRGTYGYTF TRBJ1-2 TRBV12-3/TRBV12-4
CASSAYRPNTGELFF TRBJ2-2 TRBV19
CSVELGPQNTYEQYF TRBJ2-7 TRBV29-1
CASSLGGTDYEQYF TRBJ2-7 TRBV11-3
CASSSTGPNEKLFF TRBJ1-4 TRBV2
CASTWTSGGTKETQYF TRBJ2-5 TRBV5-1
CSAGGTSAYEQYF TRBJ2-7 TRBV20-1
CASSYSFDRREAFF TRBJ1-1 TRBV6-6
CSARGAPGQRNSEQYF TRBJ2-7 TRBV20-1
CASRDGQAYEQYF TRBJ2-7 TRBV28
CASSPRAGSYEQYF TRBJ2-7 TRBV6-5
CASSSRNGDTGELFF TRBJ2-2 TRBV7-2
CASSLALGGGYEQYF TRBJ2-7 TRBV7-9
CSVVLFVSSYEQYF TRBJ2-7 TRBV29-1
CASSQDPGAPNYGYTF TRBJ1-2 TRBV3-1
CASSMTGSTEAFF TRBJ1-1 TRBV5-1
CASSQLAGTSGELFF TRBJ2-2 TRBV4-1
CASSYSRGGVSETQYF TRBJ2-5 TRBV6-2/TRBV6-3
CALGLAGAGELFF TRBJ2-2 TRBV10-3
CATSYSGQGGTNQPQHF TRBJ1-5 TRBV24-1